This passage covers 6 T cell receptor beta chains from one sample sequenced in a study of blood T cell repertoires in COVID-19. This table comes from immunoSEQ multiplex PCR, and its TCRdb copy is limited to in-frame clones, with some not included. Of about 100,000 clones in the sample, about 77% were seen once. The specimen was peripheral blood. These receptors were taken from a man in his 70s with active or convalescent COVID-19.

The V and J genes are TRBV6-6 and TRBJ2-1; D is perhaps TRBD2 (6 bases). V gave up 5 bases and J gave up 2 bases, with 16 bases separating them. This CDR3 spans 16 amino acids. CDR1 and CDR2 from the germline V gene are MNHNY and SVGAGI (reference sequence). This CDR3 reads CASSQGRPPTYNEQFF. CDR3 coding DNA: TGTGCCAGCAGTCAAGGGAGGCCACCCACCTACAATGAGCAGTTCTTC.

The V gene is TRBV6-6, the J gene TRBJ2-7; D unclear. V was shortened by 2 bases and J by 0 bases, with 11 bases between the two germline ends. Germline CDR1 and CDR2: MNHNY and SVGAGI (reference sequence). This CDR3 spans 15 amino acids. The CDR3 spells CASSYRRNLSYEQYF. CDR3 nucleotides: TGTGCCAGCAGTTACCGGCGGAATCTCTCCTACGAGCAGTACTTC.

The rearrangement uses TRBV5-1 and TRBJ1-5, with a possible D match to TRBD1 (6 bases). The CDR3 has 15 residues. V lost 5 bases and J lost 3, with 15 bases in between. CDR1 and CDR2 from the germline V gene are SGHRS and YFSETQ. The CDR3 region is CASSPARGANQPQHF. In DNA form, the CDR3 reads TGCGCCAGCAGTCCTGCCAGGGGCGCCAATCAGCCCCAGCATTTT.

The chain uses TRBV28 and TRBJ1-4, with 8 bases fitting TRBD1. Unmatched junction bases numbered 1, after V lost 4 bases and J lost 3 bases. Germline V gives CDR1 MDHEN, CDR2 SYDVKM. The CDR3 runs 14 residues. CDR3 coding DNA: TGTGCCAGCAGTTCAGGGGGCTCTAATGAAAAACTGTTTTTT. Its protein is CASSSGGSNEKLFF.

The rearrangement uses TRBV3-1 (or the pseudogene TRBV3-2) and TRBJ1-2; the D gene is possibly TRBD1 (5 bases). The CDR3 extends over 15 amino acids. The V end was cut by 2 bases, the J end by 6 bases, with 16 bases between. From germline, CDR1 is LGHDT and CDR2 YNNKEL (reference sequence). CDR3 protein: CASSQMQGGEDGYTF. The CDR3, as DNA: TGTGCCAGCAGCCAAATGCAGGGTGGCGAGGATGGCTACACCTTC.

CDR3 nucleotide sequence: TGTGCCAGTAGTATCCAGGGACAGGGTTCCTACGAGCAGTACTTC. It is translated as CASSIQGQGSYEQYF. This chain uses TRBV19 with TRBJ2-7, with 9 bases lining up with TRBD1. The CDR3 is 15 amino acids. Unmatched junction bases numbered 4, after V lost 3 bases and J lost 1 base. Germline V gives CDR1 LNHDA, CDR2 SQIVND (reference sequence).